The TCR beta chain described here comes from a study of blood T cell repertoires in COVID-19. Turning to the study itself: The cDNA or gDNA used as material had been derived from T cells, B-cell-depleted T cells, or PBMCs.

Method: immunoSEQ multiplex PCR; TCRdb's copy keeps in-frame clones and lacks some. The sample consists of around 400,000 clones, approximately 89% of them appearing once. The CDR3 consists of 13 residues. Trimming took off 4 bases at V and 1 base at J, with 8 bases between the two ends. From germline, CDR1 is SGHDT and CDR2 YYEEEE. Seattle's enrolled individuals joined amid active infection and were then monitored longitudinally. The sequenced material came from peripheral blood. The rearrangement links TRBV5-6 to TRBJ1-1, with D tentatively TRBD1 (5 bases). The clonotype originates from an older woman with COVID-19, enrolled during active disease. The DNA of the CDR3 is TGTGCCAGCAGCCCCACAGGGAACACTGAAGCTTTCTTT. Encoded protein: CASSPTGNTEAFF.